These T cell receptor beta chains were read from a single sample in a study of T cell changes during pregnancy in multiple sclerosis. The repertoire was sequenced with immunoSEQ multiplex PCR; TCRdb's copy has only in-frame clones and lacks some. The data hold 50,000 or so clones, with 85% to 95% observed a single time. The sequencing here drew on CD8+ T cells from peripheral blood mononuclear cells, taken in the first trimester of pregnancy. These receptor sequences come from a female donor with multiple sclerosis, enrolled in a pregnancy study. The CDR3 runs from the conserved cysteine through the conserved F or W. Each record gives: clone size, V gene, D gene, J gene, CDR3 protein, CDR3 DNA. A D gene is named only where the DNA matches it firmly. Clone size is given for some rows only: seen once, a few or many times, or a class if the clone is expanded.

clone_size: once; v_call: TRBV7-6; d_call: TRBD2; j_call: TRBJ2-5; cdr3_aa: CASSLKRDSQETQYF; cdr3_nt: TGTGCCAGCAGCTTAAAGCGGGACTCACAAGAGACCCAGTACTTC
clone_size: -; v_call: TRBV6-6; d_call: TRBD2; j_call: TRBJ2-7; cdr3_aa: CASSYGLAGEQYF; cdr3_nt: TGTGCCAGCAGTTACGGGCTAGCGGGAGAGCAGTACTTC
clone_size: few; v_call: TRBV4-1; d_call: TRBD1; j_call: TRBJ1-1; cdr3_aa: CASSSGQGDTEAFF; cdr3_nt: TGCGCCAGCAGCTCGGGACAGGGGGACACTGAAGCTTTCTTT
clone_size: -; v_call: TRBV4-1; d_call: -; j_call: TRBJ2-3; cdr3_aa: CASSQSRSSSTDTQYF; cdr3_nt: TGCGCCAGCAGCCAATCTAGATCTTCTAGCACAGATACGCAGTATTTT
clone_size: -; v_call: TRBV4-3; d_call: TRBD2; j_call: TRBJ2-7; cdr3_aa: CASSQDIAGGSYEQYF; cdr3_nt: TGCGCCAGCAGCCAAGATATAGCGGGTGGTTCCTACGAGCAGTACTTC
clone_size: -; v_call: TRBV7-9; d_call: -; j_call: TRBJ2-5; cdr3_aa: CASSLLRESQETQYF; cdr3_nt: TGTGCCAGCAGCTTATTGCGGGAATCCCAAGAGACCCAGTACTTC
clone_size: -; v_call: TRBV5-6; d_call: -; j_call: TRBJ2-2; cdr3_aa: CASRSPHGTSNTGELFF; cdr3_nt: TGTGCCAGCAGGTCCCCTCACGGGACATCGAACACCGGGGAGCTGTTTTTT
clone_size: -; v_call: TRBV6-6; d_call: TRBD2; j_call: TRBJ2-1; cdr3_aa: CASSSITGTSDEQFF; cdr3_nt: TGTGCCAGCAGTTCTATAACCGGGACTAGCGATGAGCAGTTCTTC
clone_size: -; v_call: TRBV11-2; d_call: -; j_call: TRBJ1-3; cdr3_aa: CASSRWDIPTIYF; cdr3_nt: TGTGCCAGCAGCCGCTGGGACATCCCCACCATATATTTT
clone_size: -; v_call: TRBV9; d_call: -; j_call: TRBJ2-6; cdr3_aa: CASSAAQGAGANVLTF; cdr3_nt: TGTGCCAGCAGCGCGGCCCAGGGTGCTGGGGCCAACGTCCTGACTTTC
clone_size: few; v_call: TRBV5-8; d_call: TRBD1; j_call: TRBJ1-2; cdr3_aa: CASQNIGTDYGYTF; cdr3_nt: TGTGCCAGTCAAAACATTGGGACAGACTATGGCTACACCTTC
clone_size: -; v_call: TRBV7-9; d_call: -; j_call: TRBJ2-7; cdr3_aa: CASNLIDTGYEQYF; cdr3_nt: TGTGCCAGCAACCTGATTGATACAGGTTACGAGCAGTACTTC
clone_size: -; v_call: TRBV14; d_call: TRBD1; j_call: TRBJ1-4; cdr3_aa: CASSQGIIMGQRDEKLFF; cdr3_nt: TGTGCCAGCAGCCAAGGGATAATAATGGGACAGCGGGATGAAAAACTGTTTTTT
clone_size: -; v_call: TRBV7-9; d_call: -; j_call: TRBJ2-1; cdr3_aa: CASSPRRSDEQFF; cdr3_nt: TGTGCCAGCAGCCCAAGGCGGAGCGATGAGCAGTTCTTC
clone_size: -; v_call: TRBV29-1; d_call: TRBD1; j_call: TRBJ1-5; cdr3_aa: CSVTGVREDQPQHF; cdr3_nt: TGCAGCGTCACAGGGGTAAGGGAGGATCAGCCCCAGCATTTT
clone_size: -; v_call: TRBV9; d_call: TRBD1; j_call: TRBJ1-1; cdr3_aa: CASSGGQGSEAFF; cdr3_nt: TGTGCCAGCAGCGGAGGACAGGGCTCTGAAGCTTTCTTT
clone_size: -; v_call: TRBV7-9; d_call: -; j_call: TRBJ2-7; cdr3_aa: CASSLAGSSYEQYF; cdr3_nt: TGTGCCAGCAGCTTAGCGGGGAGCTCCTACGAGCAGTACTTC
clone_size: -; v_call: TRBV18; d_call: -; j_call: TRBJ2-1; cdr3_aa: CASSPSGNEQFF; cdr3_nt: TGTGCCAGCTCACCATCGGGTAATGAGCAGTTCTTC
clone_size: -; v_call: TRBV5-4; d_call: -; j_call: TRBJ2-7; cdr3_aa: CASSPDSSYEQYF; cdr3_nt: TGTGCCAGCAGCCCGGACAGCTCCTACGAGCAGTACTTC
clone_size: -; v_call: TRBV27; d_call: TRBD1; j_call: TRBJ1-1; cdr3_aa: CASSSGQMNTEAFF; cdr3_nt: TGTGCCAGCAGTTCGGGACAGATGAACACTGAAGCTTTCTTT
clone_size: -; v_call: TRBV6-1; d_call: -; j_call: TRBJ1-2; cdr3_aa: CASSERQGLRGYTF; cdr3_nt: TGTGCCAGCAGTGAACGGCAGGGTCTTCGGGGCTACACCTTC
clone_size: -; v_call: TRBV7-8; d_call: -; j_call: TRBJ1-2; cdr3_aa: CASSFPGRENYGYTF; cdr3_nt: TGTGCCAGCAGCTTCCCAGGGCGCGAAAACTATGGCTACACCTTC
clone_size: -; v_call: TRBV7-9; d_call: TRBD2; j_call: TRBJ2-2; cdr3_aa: CASSLVGTSEPGELFF; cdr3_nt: TGTGCCAGCAGCTTAGTGGGGACTAGCGAGCCCGGGGAGCTGTTTTTT
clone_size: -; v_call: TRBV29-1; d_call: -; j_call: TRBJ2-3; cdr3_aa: CSVDSLRGSSSDTQYF; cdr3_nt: TGCAGCGTTGATTCACTGAGGGGGAGTAGTTCAGATACGCAGTATTTT